This entry lists 29 T cell receptor beta chains sequenced from one sample in a study of shared clonotypes between healthy human individuals. Profiling relied on immunoSEQ multiplex PCR, and the TCRdb table lists in-frame clones only, not all of them. The table lists some 1.5 million clones, roughly 97% of them singletons. The source material was naive CD4+ T cells sorted from blood. The subset: CD45RA+ positively selected. These receptors were taken from a man in his thirties or forties in good health.

The J gene is TRBJ2-7, the V gene TRBV19, with D maybe TRBD2 (6 bases). V gave up 5 bases and J gave up 0 bases, with 17 bases separating them. The germline CDR1 and CDR2 sequences are LNHDA and SQIVND (reference sequence). The CDR3 spans 16 residues. This CDR3 reads CASSHRGLADSYEQYF. The DNA of the CDR3 is TGTGCCAGTAGTCACCGCGGTTTAGCGGACTCCTACGAGCAGTACTTC.

The chain links TRBV28 to TRBJ2-1; perhaps TRBD2 as D (6 bases). This CDR3 has 16 amino acids. V was pared by 0 bases and J by 2 bases, with 11 bases between. Germline CDR1 is MDHEN and CDR2 is SYDVKM. CDR3 protein: CASSLWREGTYNEQFF. CDR3 DNA sequence: TGTGCCAGCAGTTTATGGCGGGAAGGTACCTACAATGAGCAGTTCTTC.

The chain has TRBV27 and TRBJ2-2, with 11 nucleotides matching TRBD2. V shed 1 base, J shed 4 bases, and the junction held 5 bases outside the gene matches. The CDR3 is 17 amino acids. Germline CDR1 is MNHEY and CDR2 is SMNVEV (reference sequence). Here the CDR3 reads CASSLLRTSGPTGELFF. The CDR3 nucleotides are TGTGCCAGCAGTTTATTGCGGACTAGCGGGCCCACCGGGGAGCTGTTTTTT.

The V and J genes are TRBV7-3 and TRBJ1-1; D not resolved. The germline V gene encodes CDR1 SGHTA and CDR2 FQGTGA. Trimming cost V 5 bases and J 6 bases, with 13 bases left between them. The CDR3 sequence is 13 residues long. The CDR3 sequence is CASSPTASAEAFF. The CDR3 nucleotides are TGTGCCAGCAGCCCGACGGCCTCCGCTGAAGCTTTCTTT.

The V gene is TRBV18, the J gene TRBJ1-2; unclear D gene. Looked up from germline, CDR1 is KGHSH and CDR2 is LQKENI. This CDR3 comprises 15 residues. Trimming removed 6 bases from V and 8 bases from J, with 22 bases in between. The CDR3 sequence: CASSVKAGSHWGYTF. The CDR3, as DNA: TGTGCCAGCTCGGTTAAAGCGGGAAGTCACTGGGGCTACACCTTC.

The V call is TRBV27, the J call TRBJ2-1, with 8 bases identical to TRBD2. The CDR3 is made up of 16 amino acids. Per the germline V gene, CDR1 is MNHEY and CDR2 is SMNVEV (reference sequence). The V and J ends lost 6 bases and 4 bases, in that order; junction bases with no gene match: 11. CDR3 amino acids: CASRRALAGTYNEQFF. CDR3 DNA: TGTGCCAGCAGACGGGCCCTAGCGGGTACTTACAATGAGCAGTTCTTC.

As regards this clone: This sample includes further DNA sequences coding for the same CDR3. The V and J genes are TRBV7-9 and TRBJ2-7, with TRBD2 matching over 7 bases. The V segment lost 3 bases and the J segment 1 base; nucleotides outside the gene matches: 3. The CDR3 is made up of 14 amino acids. Germline V lookup: CDR1 SEHNR, CDR2 FQNEAQ (reference sequence). CDR3 bases: TGTGCCAGCAGCTTCAGCGGGGTGTCCTACGAGCAGTACTTC. This translates into CASSFSGVSYEQYF.

The gene calls are TRBV5-1 and TRBJ1-5; no definite D call. Trimming removed 0 bases from V and 5 bases from J, with 9 bases in between. This CDR3 region has 14 residues. Germline values: CDR1 SGHRS, CDR2 YFSETQ. This CDR3 is CASSLGAVDQPQHF. CDR3 nucleotides: TGCGCCAGCAGCTTGGGTGCAGTGGATCAGCCCCAGCATTTT.

On this clone itself: A read error may produce the germline difference seen at one junction end. The rearrangement joins TRBV10-1 to TRBJ2-2; D is ambiguous. The CDR3 is 17 amino acids. Germline lookup yields CDR1 WNHNN and CDR2 SYGVQD (reference sequence). CDR3 bases: TGCGCCAGCAGTGAGGTGGATAGGAACATTTTAGCCGGCGAGCTGTTTTTT. Its protein is CASSEVDRNILAGELFF.

This clone showed up just a few times. The V and J genes are TRBV6-5 and TRBJ2-7, with TRBD1 identical over 7 bases. Germline CDR1 and CDR2: MNHEY and SVGAGI. The CDR3 is 15 residues long. J gave up 2 bases and V 5 bases, and 9 bases lay outside the gene matches. CDR3 DNA sequence: TGTGCCAGCAGTCCCTACAGGGGCGTCACCTACGAGCAGTACTTC. Translated, it gives CASSPYRGVTYEQYF.

This clone was counted a single time. This chain connects TRBV11-2 to TRBJ2-7; the D gene is possibly TRBD2 (6 bases). This CDR3 spans 15 amino acids. Germline V gives CDR1 SGHAT, CDR2 FQNNGV. V was clipped by 0 bases and J by 0 bases, with 9 bases between them. In nucleotides, the CDR3 is TGTGCCAGCAGCTTAGAACCCGGGGGCTCCTACGAGCAGTACTTC. Translating it yields CASSLEPGGSYEQYF.

This clone was seen just once. The CDR3 here is CAWSVLQGPTEAFF. Written as DNA, the CDR3 is TGTGCCTGGAGTGTACTTCAGGGCCCCACTGAAGCTTTCTTT. The chain links TRBV30 to TRBJ1-1; a weak D match, TRBD1 (5 bases). The CDR3 is made up of 14 amino acids. V was pared by 0 bases and J by 4 bases, with 12 bases between. Looked up from germline, CDR1 is GTSNPN and CDR2 is SVGIG (reference sequence).

This clone has only one observation. The rearrangement joins TRBV28 to TRBJ2-7; 9 bases map to TRBD1. V lost 6 bases to trimming and J lost 3 bases; unmatched junction nucleotides: 6. CDR1 and CDR2 from the germline V gene are MDHEN and SYDVKM. This CDR3 has 14 amino acids. The CDR3 loop reads CASRSPGQGYEQYF. CDR3 nucleotides: TGTGCCAGCAGGTCACCGGGACAGGGCTACGAGCAGTACTTC.

This sequence joins TRBV7-2 and TRBJ2-1, with D unresolved. V lost 0 bases and J lost 5, with 8 bases in between. The germline V gene has CDR1 SGHTA and CDR2 FQGNSA. The CDR3 covers 14 residues. The DNA for the CDR3 is TGTGCCAGCAGCTTAGCCTCAGCAAACAATGAGCAGTTCTTC. Amino acids: CASSLASANNEQFF.

The chain links TRBV2 to TRBJ1-4; TRBD1 might be the D (5 bases). This CDR3 is 13 amino acids long. Trimming left V 5 bases short and J 8 bases short, with 12 bases between. Germline values: CDR1 SNHLY, CDR2 FYNNEI. This CDR3 reads CASSSGTKEKLFF. CDR3 coding DNA: TGTGCCAGCAGTTCCGGGACGAAGGAAAAACTGTTTTTT.

The V call is TRBV5-1, the J call TRBJ2-2; D may be TRBD1 (6 bases). The CDR3 covers 17 residues. The V end lost 7 bases, the J end lost 2 bases, and 21 bases lay between the germline ends. Per the germline V gene, CDR1 is SGHRS and CDR2 is YFSETQ. The CDR3 is CASRTDAGATNTGELFF. CDR3 bases: TGCGCCAGCCGAACTGACGCAGGGGCCACCAACACCGGGGAGCTGTTTTTT.

This clone came up a few times. This CDR3 is also generated by other DNA sequences in the sample. This chain uses TRBV9 with TRBJ2-7, with 12 bases lining up with TRBD2. Germline V lookup: CDR1 SGDLS, CDR2 YYNGEE. V trimming: 3 bases; J trimming: 3 bases; junction bases outside the gene matches: 1. The CDR3 covers 14 residues. This chain's CDR3 is CASSATSGSYEQYF. The CDR3 DNA is TGTGCCAGCAGCGCGACTAGCGGGAGCTACGAGCAGTACTTC.

The V call is TRBV30, the J call TRBJ2-1; the D gene is possibly TRBD2 (6 bases). Germline V gives CDR1 GTSNPN, CDR2 SVGIG (reference sequence). There are 12 residues in the CDR3. Trimming removed 3 bases at V and 9 bases at J, with 12 bases between. The CDR3 sequence: CAWRESSVEQFF. CDR3 coding DNA: TGTGCCTGGAGGGAGTCTAGCGTTGAGCAGTTCTTC. The variable domain in full, completed from reference TRBV30 and TRBJ2-1, reads SQTIHQWPATLVQPVGSPLSLECTVEGTSNPNLYWYRQAAGRGLQLLFYSVGIGQISSEVPQNLSASRPQDRQFILSSKKLLLSDSGFYLCAWRESSVEQFFGPGTRLTVL.

V usage is TRBV18 and J usage is TRBJ2-5; 9 bases match TRBD1. V shed 3 bases and J 2 bases; nucleotides not matched to a gene: 4. Looked up from germline, CDR1 is KGHSH and CDR2 is LQKENI. The CDR3 length is 15 residues. The CDR3 DNA reads as TGTGCCAGCTCACCCGACAGGGGGACACAAGAGACCCAGTACTTC. Translating it yields CASSPDRGTQETQYF.

This chain uses TRBV9 with TRBJ2-5; 9 bases line up with TRBD2. The junction had 15 bases not matched to a gene; V was cut back by 1 base and J by 5 bases. The germline CDR1 and CDR2 sequences are SGDLS and YYNGEE. This CDR3 is built from 18 residues. The CDR3 sequence is CASSVNSAGGAQGETQYF. CDR3 nucleotides: TGTGCCAGCAGCGTAAATTCAGCGGGAGGAGCCCAAGGCGAGACCCAGTACTTC.

The chain combines TRBV19 with TRBJ2-7; TRBD2 might be the D (6 bases). Germline V gives CDR1 LNHDA, CDR2 SQIVND (reference sequence). Between the trimmed V and J ends, which lost 6 bases and 3 bases, there was a span of 18 bases. The CDR3 is 15 residues long. CDR3 nucleotide sequence: TGTGCCAGTAGGCCCCCCGGGGGACTGGACTACGAGCAGTACTTC. This translates into CASRPPGGLDYEQYF.

The rearrangement uses TRBV25-1 and TRBJ2-1; 10 bases line up with TRBD2. This CDR3 is built from 14 residues. The V and J ends lost 7 bases and 3 bases, in that order; junction bases with no gene match: 3. The germline CDR1 and CDR2 sequences are MGHDK and SYGVNS. In DNA, the CDR3 is TGTGCCAGCACTAGCGGGAGTTTCTACAATGAGCAGTTCTTC. Amino acid sequence: CASTSGSFYNEQFF.

Remarks on this clone: Additional DNA sequences in this sample encode the identical CDR3. This sequence joins TRBV27 and TRBJ2-2; D is uncertain. This CDR3 contains 12 residues. Trimming removed 5 bases from V and 3 bases from J, with 4 bases in between. CDR1 and CDR2 (germline): MNHEY, SMNVEV (reference sequence). DNA of the CDR3: TGTGCCAGCAGTCCGTACACCGGGGAGCTGTTTTTT. Encoded protein: CASSPYTGELFF.

The chain uses TRBV27 and TRBJ2-1; 7 bases align to TRBD2. V lost 5 bases to trimming and J lost 7 bases; unmatched junction nucleotides: 11. Germline lookup yields CDR1 MNHEY and CDR2 SMNVEV (reference sequence). This CDR3 is built from 15 residues. The CDR3: CASSVRWGAGNEQFF. CDR3 DNA sequence: TGTGCCAGCAGTGTCCGGTGGGGAGCGGGAAATGAGCAGTTCTTC.

In nucleotides, the CDR3 is TGTGCCAGCAGCCGCATTCTAGCGGGAGGGTCGTTCGAGCAGTACTTC. It translates to CASSRILAGGSFEQYF. V gene TRBV14 combines with J gene TRBJ2-7, with TRBD2 identical over 12 bases. This CDR3 is built from 16 residues. The junction had 10 bases not matched to a gene; V was cut back by 4 bases and J by 6 bases. From germline, CDR1 is SGHDN and CDR2 FVKESK.

This chain uses TRBV5-1 with TRBJ2-3, with 11 bases aligning to TRBD1. V gave up 6 bases and J gave up 3 bases; unmatched junction bases: 9. Germline loops: CDR1 SGHRS, CDR2 YFSETQ. There are 16 residues in the CDR3. CDR3 protein: CASNIRTGGPTDTQYF. In DNA form, the CDR3 reads TGCGCCAGCAACATTCGGACAGGGGGCCCGACAGATACGCAGTATTTT.

With regard to this clone: Other DNA sequences in the same sample also yield this CDR3. This chain uses TRBV5-1 with TRBJ2-5; D not resolved. The germline V gene encodes CDR1 SGHRS and CDR2 YFSETQ. The V and J ends lost 4 bases and 2 bases respectively, with 6 bases between them. The CDR3 extends over 12 amino acids. The CDR3 region has the DNA TGCGCCAGCAGCCGGGTGCAAGAGACCCAGTACTTC. Its protein is CASSRVQETQYF. Full variable domain (remainder filled in from reference TRBV5-1 and TRBJ2-5): KAGVTQTPRYLIKTRGQQVTLSCSPISGHRSVSWYQQTPGQGLQFLFEYFSETQRNKGNFPGRFSGRQFSNSRSEMNVSTLELGDSALYLCASSRVQETQYFGPGTRLLVL.

The chain couples TRBV19 to TRBJ2-1; possible D gene TRBD1, 6 bases. CDR3 length: 12 residues. CDR1 LNHDA and CDR2 SQIVND come from the germline V gene (reference sequence). Deletions cut 5 bases from V and 7 bases from J, with 9 bases between. CDR3 residues: CASSRTANEQFF. CDR3 DNA sequence: TGTGCCAGTAGTCGGACAGCTAATGAGCAGTTCTTC.

Here the CDR3 DNA reads TGCGCCAGCAGTGAGGGCCCAGCGGGAGACGACGAGCAGTACTTC. Encoded protein: CASSEGPAGDDEQYF. This chain joins TRBV10-1 and TRBJ2-7; 8 bases match TRBD2. The CDR3 has 15 residues. V lost 2 bases to trimming and J lost 5 bases; unmatched junction nucleotides: 8. From germline, CDR1 is WNHNN and CDR2 SYGVQD (reference sequence).